Each of the 15 T cell receptor beta chains below was sequenced from the same sample in a study of T cells in Graves' hyperthyroidism and ophthalmopathy. RNA transcripts yielded amplified TCR beta CDR3 regions. HTBI primers drove first-round RT-PCR of the TCR CDR3. TCRdb re-called the multiplex PCR reads through MiXCR, storing one row per CDR3 protein. The data hold roughly 380,000 distinct CDR3 sequences, with 15% to 20% observed a single time. Sequences were obtained from blood. The source of these receptors is a woman aged 40 to 55 with Graves' ophthalmopathy.

In its sample, this clonotype was seen many times. The CDR3 DNA reads TGTGCCAGCAGTGAATTGGCTAGCGGGAGAACAGATACGCAGTATTTT. It specifies CASSELASGRTDTQYF. The V and J genes are TRBV25-1 and TRBJ2-3, with 10 bases that match TRBD2. The V and J ends lost 1 base and 3 bases, in that order; junction bases with no gene match: 4. Germline CDR1 is MGHDK and CDR2 is SYGVNS. This CDR3 spans 16 amino acids.

There are many counts of this clonotype. This sequence joins TRBV29-1 and TRBJ2-5; D is perhaps TRBD2 (5 bases). The CDR3 extends over 12 amino acids. Germline V lookup: CDR1 SQVTM, CDR2 ANQGSEA. Trimming pared 6 bases from V and 1 base from J, leaving 9 bases between. CDR3: CSVGRGQETQYF. The CDR3 nucleotides are TGCAGCGTAGGACGGGGCCAAGAGACCCAGTACTTC.

Ten or more counts support this clonotype. V gene TRBV28 combines with J gene TRBJ2-7; D gene unclear. This CDR3 comprises 16 residues. Germline CDR1 reads MDHEN; CDR2 reads SYDVKM. The V gene lost 6 bases and the J gene lost 0 bases, with 18 bases spanning the gap. The CDR3 sequence: CASRSTKGISSYEQYF. DNA of the CDR3: TGTGCCAGCAGAAGCACTAAAGGAATCTCCTCCTACGAGCAGTACTTC.

This clonotype came up many times. The chain links TRBV5-1 to TRBJ1-2; no firm D call. The CDR3 spans 17 residues. Per the germline V gene, CDR1 is SGHRS and CDR2 is YFSETQ. V lost 0 bases, J lost 0 bases, and 15 bases lay in between. The CDR3 sequence: CASSLDPPVAANYGYTF. The CDR3 region has the DNA TGCGCCAGCAGCTTGGACCCACCCGTGGCAGCTAACTATGGCTACACCTTC.

This clonotype was observed at least ten times. The chain combines TRBV6-5 with TRBJ1-2; weak D call: TRBD1 (6 bases). The germline V gene encodes CDR1 MNHEY and CDR2 SVGAGI. The V end was cut by 8 bases, the J end by 0 bases, with 16 bases between. CDR3 length: 15 residues. Here the CDR3 DNA reads TGTGCCAGCCTGGGACAAATGCTTGCTAACTATGGCTACACCTTC. Its translation: CASLGQMLANYGYTF.

The table lists this clonotype with many counts. Written as DNA, the CDR3 is TGTGCCAGCAGTGTCCTCCGACAGGGGTCAGATACGCAGTATTTT. This translates into CASSVLRQGSDTQYF. The chain employs TRBV6-1 and TRBJ2-3, with TRBD1 identical over 8 bases. Germline loops: CDR1 MNHNS, CDR2 SASEGT. With 4 bases clipped from V and 4 bases from J, the junction kept 7 bases outside the gene matches. The CDR3 extends over 15 amino acids.

This clonotype was counted at least ten times. The chain is built from TRBV20-1 and TRBJ2-5; D possibly corresponds to TRBD2 (6 bases). CDR1 DFQATT and CDR2 SNEGSKA come from the germline V gene (reference sequence). This CDR3 has 12 amino acids. Between the trimmed V and J ends, which lost 3 bases and 9 bases, there was a span of 14 bases. CDR3 sequence: CSARGGDAAQYF. The CDR3 DNA reads as TGCAGTGCTAGGGGCGGGGACGCGGCCCAGTACTTC.

The genes are TRBV12-3 or TRBV12-4 and TRBJ1-2, with 7 bases that match TRBD1. The CDR3 sequence is 14 residues long. The junction had 6 bases not matched to a gene; V was cut back by 7 bases and J by 1 base. In DNA, the CDR3 is TGTGCCAGCACTATAGACAGGGATAACTATGGCTACACCTTC. Translating gives CASTIDRDNYGYTF.

This clonotype was seen ten or more times. The chain carries TRBV28 and TRBJ2-7; TRBD2 might be the D (5 bases). The CDR3 spans 14 residues. Germline CDR1 and CDR2: MDHEN and SYDVKM. V was clipped by 3 bases and J by 2 bases, with 11 bases between them. CDR3 sequence: CASSLVAPAYEQYF. DNA for the CDR3: TGTGCCAGCAGTTTGGTAGCGCCTGCCTACGAGCAGTACTTC. Using reference TRBV28 and TRBJ2-7 for the parts outside the CDR3, the full variable domain is DVKVTQSSRYLVKRTGEKVFLECVQDMDHENMFWYRQDPGLGLRLIYFSYDVKMKEKGDIPEGYSVSREKKERFSLILESASTNQTSMYLCASSLVAPAYEQYFGPGTRLTVT.

In this sample, this clonotype turned up a few times. The rearrangement links TRBV6-1 to TRBJ2-2, with D possibly TRBD2 on 6 matching bases. Trimming left V 7 bases short and J 4 bases short, with 22 bases between. CDR3 length: 17 residues. Germline CDR1 MNHNS, CDR2 SASEGT. For the CDR3, the DNA is TGTGCCAGCAAGAACCTCCTCCGGCTAGCGCGCACCGGGGAGCTGTTTTTT. It encodes CASKNLLRLARTGELFF.

This clonotype occurred many times. V is TRBV28 and J is TRBJ1-1; 9 nucleotides align to TRBD1. The CDR3 totals 15 residues. Trimming cost V 6 bases and J 1 base; bases outside gene matches: 6. Germline V gives CDR1 MDHEN, CDR2 SYDVKM. DNA for the CDR3: TGTGCCAGCAGCGCTACGGGACAGGGGAACACTGAAGCTTTCTTT. Its translation is CASSATGQGNTEAFF.

This clonotype was counted ten times or more. The V gene is TRBV6-4, the J gene TRBJ2-2; D is perhaps TRBD1 or TRBD2 (6 bases each). Per the germline V gene, CDR1 is MRHNA and CDR2 is SNTAGT. V was pared by 6 bases and J by 3 bases, with 32 bases between. This CDR3 region has 21 residues. The CDR3 region is CASRNPPILQGRGVYTGELFF. In nucleotides, the CDR3 is TGTGCCAGCAGAAATCCACCAATCCTCCAGGGGCGGGGAGTGTACACCGGGGAGCTGTTTTTT.

This clonotype was counted ten times or more. The J gene is TRBJ1-1, the V gene TRBV6-1; D not resolved. Germline assignment: CDR1 MNHNS and CDR2 SASEGT. The CDR3 loop spans 13 amino acids. With 6 bases removed from V and 1 base from J, the gap between germline ends came to 9 bases. As DNA, the CDR3 is TGTGCCAGCAGCCACCCTGCGAACACTGAAGCTTTCTTT. Translation gives CASSHPANTEAFF.

This clonotype was counted a single time. V gene TRBV28 combines with J gene TRBJ2-7, with 15 bases matching TRBD2. CDR3 length: 16 amino acids. The ends lost 9 bases at V and 4 bases at J; junction bases unmatched: 10. From germline, CDR1 is MDHEN and CDR2 SYDVKM. CDR3 coding DNA: TGTGCCAGTTTGGGGGTGGGGACTAGCGGGAGGTACGAGCAGTACTTC. Protein: CASLGVGTSGRYEQYF.

This clonotype came up many times. For the CDR3, the DNA is TGTGCCAGCACCAACAAAGACTATGGCTACACCTTC. It yields the protein CASTNKDYGYTF. The chain uses TRBV6-1 and TRBJ1-2; unclear D gene. Germline CDR1 and CDR2: MNHNS and SASEGT. Trimming removed 7 bases from V and 3 bases from J, with 9 bases in between. This CDR3 is 12 amino acids long.